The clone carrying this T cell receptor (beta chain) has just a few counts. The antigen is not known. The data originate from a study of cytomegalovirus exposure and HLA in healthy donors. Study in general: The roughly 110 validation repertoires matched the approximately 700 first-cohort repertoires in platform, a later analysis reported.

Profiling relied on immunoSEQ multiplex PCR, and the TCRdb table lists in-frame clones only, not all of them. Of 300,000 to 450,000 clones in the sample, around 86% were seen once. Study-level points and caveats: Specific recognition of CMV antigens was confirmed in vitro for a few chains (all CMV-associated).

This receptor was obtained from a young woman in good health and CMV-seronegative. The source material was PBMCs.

Here the CDR3 reads CAISEGQASNQPQHF. The CDR3, as DNA: TGTGCCATCAGTGAGGGACAGGCTAGCAATCAGCCCCAGCATTTT. This chain links TRBV10-3 with TRBJ1-5; TRBD1 aligns across 7 bases. Germline lookup yields CDR1 ENHRY and CDR2 SYGVKD. The CDR3 consists of 15 residues. V trimming: 2 bases; J trimming: 0 bases; junction bases outside the gene matches: 1.